Presented here are 25 T cell receptor beta chains from one specimen sequenced in a study of siplizumab effects on memory and regulatory T cells. Sequencing used immunoSEQ multiplex PCR; TCRdb keeps in-frame clones, though not all of them. This table has around 99,000 clones, just over 90% appearing once. Source material: Tregs sorted from blood. These receptor sequences come from a human donor in good health.

The chain employs TRBV5-4 and TRBJ1-3, with a tentative D call TRBD1 (6 bases). V shed 4 bases and J shed 5 bases, with 10 bases lying between them. In germline, CDR1 is SGHNT, CDR2 YYREEE (reference sequence). This CDR3 has 13 residues. Written as DNA, the CDR3 is TGTGCCAGCAGCGGGCAGGGGCGAAACACCATATATTTT. Protein: CASSGQGRNTIYF.

This sequence joins TRBV29-1 and TRBJ2-5; TRBD1 agrees at 7 bases. Germline V gene data show CDR1 as SQVTM and CDR2 as ANQGSEA. The trim removed 8 bases at V and 4 bases at J, leaving 13 bases unmatched. This CDR3 comprises 14 residues. The CDR3 DNA sequence: TGCAGCCTCACTAGGGGGCTCGGTCGAGAGACCCAGTACTTC. This translates into CSLTRGLGRETQYF.

The rearrangement joins TRBV5-8 to TRBJ2-1; D gene unclear. Germline V gives CDR1 SGHTS, CDR2 YDEGEE. This CDR3 has 12 amino acids. Trimming cost V 4 bases and J 11 bases, with 13 bases left between them. The CDR3 region is CASSVGLGKQFF. DNA for the CDR3: TGTGCCAGCAGCGTAGGCCTAGGGAAGCAGTTCTTC.

This clone was detected once. The J gene is TRBJ1-1, the V gene TRBV11-2, with a weak D call TRBD1 (6 bases). The germline CDR1 and CDR2 sequences are SGHAT and FQNNGV. The CDR3 loop spans 13 amino acids. The germline V and J ends were trimmed by 5 bases and 4 bases, with 11 bases remaining between them. Here the CDR3 DNA reads TGTGCCAGCAGCGGGGGGCGTCTCACTGAAGCTTTCTTT. This gives the protein CASSGGRLTEAFF. Supplemented by reference TRBV11-2 and TRBJ1-1, the full variable domain reads EAGVAQSPRYKIIEKRQSVAFWCNPISGHATLYWYQQILGQGPKLLIQFQNNGVVDDSQLPKDRFSAERLKGVDSTLKIQPAKLEDSAVYLCASSGGRLTEAFFGQGTRLTVV.

The table lists this clone with a few counts. The rearrangement joins TRBV7-6 to TRBJ2-7, with 9 bases identical to TRBD2. The CDR3 loop spans 18 amino acids. Germline CDR1 SGHVS, CDR2 FNYEAQ. V trimming: 1 base; J trimming: 7 bases; junction bases outside the gene matches: 17. CDR3 DNA sequence: TGTGCCAGCAGCTTAGTAGGGGGGACTAGCCCCTTAACGCGTGAGCAGTACTTC. Translating gives CASSLVGGTSPLTREQYF.

This chain connects TRBV21-1 to TRBJ2-2; the listed D gene, TRBD1, was not tested against the DNA. TRBV21-1 is an annotated pseudogene. This CDR3 has 14 residues. Here the CDR3 reads CASRDRVRTGELFF. CDR3 DNA: TGTGCCAGCCGGGACAGGGTAAGAACCGGGGAGCTGTTTTTT.

This chain links TRBV7-9 with TRBJ2-3; D uncertain. This CDR3 spans 11 amino acids. Germline V gene data show CDR1 as SEHNR and CDR2 as FQNEAQ (reference sequence). V dropped 4 bases and J dropped 6 bases, with 5 bases sitting between them. The CDR3 sequence: CASSYYDTQYF. CDR3 coding DNA: TGTGCCAGCAGCTATTACGATACGCAGTATTTT.

A few counts support this clone. The V gene is TRBV4-1, the J gene TRBJ2-5; TRBD2 agrees at 8 bases. Unmatched junction bases numbered 11, after V lost 4 bases and J lost 4 bases. The length of the CDR3 is 16 residues. Germline CDR1 reads MGHRA; CDR2 reads YSYEKL. The CDR3: CASSPGVAGTPETQYF. The CDR3 region has the DNA TGCGCCAGCAGCCCAGGGGTAGCGGGAACCCCAGAGACCCAGTACTTC.

The chain carries TRBV6-6 and TRBJ1-3; D might be TRBD1 (6 bases). The length of the CDR3 is 14 residues. V lost 6 bases, J lost 4 bases, and 13 bases lay in between. Looked up from germline, CDR1 is MNHNY and CDR2 is SVGAGI (reference sequence). The CDR3 is CASSPAGAGNTIYF. As DNA, the CDR3 is TGTGCCAGCAGCCCGGCAGGGGCAGGAAACACCATATATTTT.

V gene TRBV6-5 combines with J gene TRBJ1-2; a possible D gene is TRBD1 (5 bases). Germline V gene data show CDR1 as MNHEY and CDR2 as SVGAGI. Trimming cost V 6 bases and J 4 bases, with 18 bases left between them. The CDR3 length is 15 residues. CDR3 bases: TGTGCCAGCAGCCAGGGACGGCGCGCGGTCTATGGCTACACCTTC. Translated, it gives CASSQGRRAVYGYTF.

The chain recombines TRBV6-5 with TRBJ2-3; D is unclear. In germline, CDR1 is MNHEY, CDR2 SVGAGI. Trimming shortened V by 0 bases and J by 0 bases, and 7 bases separated the two germline ends. This CDR3 contains 15 residues. The CDR3 coding sequence is TGTGCCAGCAGTTACTCGATCGTTAGCACAGATACGCAGTATTTT. It translates to CASSYSIVSTDTQYF.

V usage is TRBV7-9 and J usage is TRBJ2-3, with a weak D call TRBD2 (5 bases). The germline V gene has CDR1 SEHNR and CDR2 FQNEAQ (reference sequence). Trimming pared 1 base from V and 5 bases from J, leaving 16 bases between. The CDR3 has 16 amino acids. The CDR3: CASSLGQRGWGDTQYF. CDR3 in DNA: TGTGCCAGCAGCTTAGGACAACGGGGTTGGGGAGATACGCAGTATTTT.

This clone showed up just once. The rearrangement uses TRBV5-1 and TRBJ2-2; 9 positions match TRBD1. The germline V gene encodes CDR1 SGHRS and CDR2 YFSETQ. CDR3 length equals 15 residues. V lost 4 bases, J lost 7 bases, and 8 bases stayed unmatched. CDR3 sequence reads: CASSPRQGGFGELFF. In nucleotides, the CDR3 is TGCGCCAGCAGCCCTAGACAGGGGGGATTCGGGGAGCTGTTTTTT.

The V call is TRBV29-1, the J call TRBJ1-5; TRBD1 agrees at 7 bases. Germline V gene sequence: CDR1 SQVTM, CDR2 ANQGSEA. The CDR3 has 14 residues. V lost 6 bases to trimming and J lost 0 bases; unmatched junction nucleotides: 5. The CDR3 DNA reads as TGCAGCGTGGGGGGACAGTATAGCAATCAGCCCCAGCATTTT. This codes for CSVGGQYSNQPQHF.

The CDR3 bases are TGTGCCAGCACCTTTGGGTCCGGGACTGAAGCTTTCTTT. Translating gives CASTFGSGTEAFF. J is TRBJ1-1 and V is TRBV7-2; D unclear. V lost 7 bases to trimming and J lost 5 bases, with 14 bases between them. Per the germline V gene, CDR1 is SGHTA and CDR2 is FQGNSA. The CDR3 is 13 residues long.

The rearrangement joins TRBV28 to TRBJ1-4; D is unresolved. V was pared by 0 bases and J by 6 bases, with 8 bases between. Germline V gives CDR1 MDHEN, CDR2 SYDVKM. The CDR3 is made up of 14 amino acids. CDR3 nucleotide sequence: TGTGCCAGCAGTTTATGGGGGTTAGATGAAAAACTGTTTTTT. The encoded protein is CASSLWGLDEKLFF.

The J gene is TRBJ2-7, the V gene TRBV12-5; 8 nucleotides agree with TRBD1. Germline assignment: CDR1 LGHNT and CDR2 FRNRAP. Trimming at V came to 3 bases and at J to 4 bases, leaving 20 bases not matched to a gene. This CDR3 region has 19 residues. The CDR3 region is CASGFPRGQSGQGAYEQYF. CDR3 DNA: TGTGCTAGTGGTTTCCCCCGGGGTCAGTCGGGGCAGGGGGCGTACGAGCAGTACTTC.

This clone appeared a single time. The J gene is TRBJ1-2, the V gene TRBV14; D is perhaps TRBD1 (6 bases). The CDR3 has 14 amino acids. V lost 5 bases and J 8 bases, leaving 18 bases between the germline ends. In germline, CDR1 is SGHDN, CDR2 FVKESK. CDR3 region: CASSLPGHRKGYTF. The CDR3 DNA follows: TGTGCCAGCAGCTTACCGGGACACCGAAAGGGCTACACCTTC. Variable domain in full (rest from reference TRBV14 and TRBJ1-2): EAGVTQFPSHSVIEKGQTVTLRCDPISGHDNLYWYRRVMGKEIKFLLHFVKESKQDESGMPNNRFLAERTGGTYSTLKVQPAELEDSGVYFCASSLPGHRKGYTFGSGTRLTVV.

The genes are TRBV7-2 and TRBJ2-1; 9 positions match TRBD2. Germline values: CDR1 SGHTA, CDR2 FQGNSA. Trimming removed 10 bases from V and 12 bases from J; junction bases left unmatched: 19. There are 15 residues in the CDR3. The CDR3 loop is CATLRIAGVPTGQFF. The CDR3 coding sequence is TGTGCCACCCTCAGAATAGCGGGGGTCCCGACGGGGCAGTTCTTC. Complete variable domain (other parts from reference TRBV7-2 and TRBJ2-1): GAGVSQSPSNKVTEKGKDVELRCDPISGHTALYWYRQSLGQGLEFLIYFQGNSAPDKSGLPSDRFSAERTGGSVSTLTIQRTQQEDSAVYLCATLRIAGVPTGQFFGPGTRLTVL.

The J gene is TRBJ2-5, the V gene TRBV7-2, with D tentatively TRBD1 or TRBD2 (5 bases each). V was clipped by 3 bases and J by 8 bases, with 16 bases between them. CDR1 and CDR2 (germline): SGHTA, FQGNSA. This CDR3 has 14 residues. CDR3 loop: CASSLSRDGNTQYF. The DNA for the CDR3 is TGTGCCAGCAGCTTGTCCCGGGACGGCAATACCCAGTACTTC.

This clone was detected once. The CDR3 here is CASSDPKLNEQFF. The CDR3 DNA reads as TGTGCCAGCAGTGACCCCAAATTGAATGAGCAGTTCTTC. The V and J genes are TRBV6-1 and TRBJ2-1; D not certain. V shed 3 bases and J shed 7 bases, with 10 bases lying between them. The CDR3 sequence is 13 residues long. Looked up from germline, CDR1 is MNHNS and CDR2 is SASEGT.

V and J are TRBV15 and TRBJ2-1; 11 nucleotides agree with TRBD2. Looked up from germline, CDR1 is LNHNV and CDR2 is YYDKDF (reference sequence). This CDR3 has 21 residues. V shed 0 bases, J shed 3 bases, and the junction held 16 bases outside the gene matches. Here the CDR3 DNA reads TGTGCCACCAGCAGAGATACTCCAGCGACTAGCGGGAACCCCTTCTACAATGAGCAGTTCTTC. As protein: CATSRDTPATSGNPFYNEQFF.

The chain combines TRBV7-9 with TRBJ2-5, with D possibly matching TRBD2 (7 bases). The ends were cut back, 3 bases at V and 2 bases at J, with 13 bases in the middle. CDR3 length: 15 residues. Germline V gene data show CDR1 as SEHNR and CDR2 as FQNEAQ (reference sequence). CDR3 residues: CASSFRGGYQETQYF. CDR3 nucleotide sequence: TGTGCCAGCAGCTTCCGCGGGGGCTATCAAGAGACCCAGTACTTC.

The gene calls are TRBV25-1 and TRBJ2-2, with 10 bases identical to TRBD1. Losses at the gene ends were 5 bases for V and 6 bases for J; bases not matched to a gene: 9. CDR1 is MGHDK, CDR2 SYGVNS, per germline. The CDR3 totals 16 residues. Here the CDR3 DNA reads TGTGCCAGCAGTCTGCAAACCGGGACAGGGGCCGGGGAGCTGTTTTTT. Protein sequence: CASSLQTGTGAGELFF. Combining the CDR3 with reference TRBV25-1 and TRBJ2-2 gives the whole variable domain EADIYQTPRYLVIGTGKKITLECSQTMGHDKMYWYQQDPGMELHLIHYSYGVNSTEKGDLSSESTVSRIRTEHFPLTLESARPSHTSQYLCASSLQTGTGAGELFFGEGSRLTVL.

This clone turned up a few times. The V gene is TRBV5-1, the J gene TRBJ2-7, with D possibly being TRBD1 (5 bases). The germline V and J ends were trimmed by 3 bases and 4 bases, with 11 bases remaining between them. This CDR3 is 13 amino acids long. Looked up from germline, CDR1 is SGHRS and CDR2 is YFSETQ. The CDR3 sequence: CASSYDRLYEQYF. The CDR3 DNA is TGCGCCAGCAGCTATGACAGATTATACGAGCAGTACTTC.